The 19 T cell receptor beta chains below come from one sample, sequenced in a study of CD8 T cells in Susac syndrome. Random hexamers were used to reverse transcribe 0.5 to 1 ug of RNA. TCRdb processed the immunoSEQ multiplex PCR reads anew with MiXCR; each CDR3 protein has one entry. The sample has just over 300,000 distinct CDR3 sequences, about 92% seen once. The sequenced material came from CD4+ T cells from PBMCs. Receptors were obtained from a human donor with multiple sclerosis.

This clonotype appeared once. The J gene is TRBJ1-1, the V gene TRBV6-2 or TRBV6-3; no definite D call. The V end was cut by 5 bases, the J end by 4 bases, with 8 bases between. Germline assignment: CDR1 MNHEY and CDR2 SVGEGT. The CDR3 consists of 12 residues. The CDR3 is CASSHPGTEAFF. The DNA of the CDR3 is TGTGCCAGCAGTCATCCGGGCACTGAAGCTTTCTTT.

The genes are TRBV7-9 and TRBJ1-4; no clear D gene. Trimming shortened V by 5 bases and J by 2 bases, and 12 bases separated the two germline ends. CDR3 length equals 15 residues. Per the germline V gene, CDR1 is SEHNR and CDR2 is FQNEAQ (reference sequence). In DNA, the CDR3 is TGTGCCAGCAGCCCCCCCAGAGGGACTAATGAAAAACTGTTTTTT. Translating it yields CASSPPRGTNEKLFF.

The rearrangement joins TRBV7-3 to TRBJ2-7; D might be TRBD1 or TRBD2, each matching 5 bases. The CDR3 has 15 amino acids. Trimming pared 5 bases from V and 7 bases from J, leaving 21 bases between. Germline V CDR1 and CDR2: SGHTA, FQGTGA. CDR3 protein: CASSPYRSQLGEQYF. The CDR3, as DNA: TGTGCCAGCAGCCCCTACAGGTCTCAACTAGGGGAGCAGTACTTC.

The chain has TRBV30 and TRBJ1-5, with 9 nucleotides matching TRBD1. CDR1 and CDR2 (germline): GTSNPN, SVGIG (reference sequence). This CDR3 is built from 14 residues. After removal of 2 bases from V and 2 bases from J, the junction contained 1 base not matched to a gene. CDR3 sequence reads: CAWSRDRGNQPQHF. CDR3 in DNA: TGTGCCTGGAGTCGGGACAGGGGCAATCAGCCCCAGCATTTT.

The gene calls are TRBV12-5 and TRBJ1-1; D may be TRBD1 (5 bases). V was shortened by 7 bases and J by 6 bases, with 18 bases between the two germline ends. The CDR3 has 14 residues. CDR1 is LGHNT, CDR2 FRNRAP, per germline. CDR3 protein: CASALPVVGPEAFF. DNA of the CDR3: TGTGCTAGTGCCCTGCCCGTAGTGGGGCCTGAAGCTTTCTTT.

This rearrangement joins TRBV6-5 to TRBJ1-3; 7 bases fit TRBD1. J lost 4 bases, V lost 6 bases, and 6 bases had no gene match. Germline values: CDR1 MNHEY, CDR2 SVGAGI. CDR3 length equals 14 residues. The CDR3 here is CASRGPQGGNTIYF. The DNA of the CDR3 is TGTGCCAGCAGAGGCCCACAGGGGGGAAACACCATATATTTT.

The V and J genes are TRBV2 and TRBJ2-3, with 9 bases identical to TRBD1. Germline V gives CDR1 SNHLY, CDR2 FYNNEI. Trimming took 5 bases from V and 3 from J; bases not matched to a gene: 3. The CDR3 is made up of 14 amino acids. DNA of the CDR3: TGTGCCAGCAGTCAAGGACAGGGGACAGATACGCAGTATTTT. Encoded protein: CASSQGQGTDTQYF.

The chain combines TRBV29-1 with TRBJ1-1, with D unresolved. Between the trimmed V and J ends, which lost 7 bases and 8 bases, there was a span of 14 bases. CDR1 is SQVTM, CDR2 ANQGSEA, per germline. CDR3 length equals 11 residues. The DNA for the CDR3 is TGCAGCGCCGCCTGGGAATCCGAAGCTTTCTTT. This encodes CSAAWESEAFF. The entire variable domain, with the rest obtained from reference TRBV29-1 and TRBJ1-1, is as follows: SAVISQKPSRDICQRGTSLTIQCQVDSQVTMMFWYRQQPGQSLTLIATANQGSEATYESGFVIDKFPISRPNLTFSTLTVSNMSPEDSSIYLCSAAWESEAFFGQGTRLTVV.

The CDR3 protein is CASSQDQLGDTGELFF. CDR3 nucleotide sequence: TGCGCCAGCAGCCAAGATCAACTAGGTGACACCGGGGAGCTGTTTTTT. The genes are TRBV4-1 and TRBJ2-2; perhaps TRBD2 as D (5 bases). Trimming pared 0 bases from V and 3 bases from J, leaving 11 bases between. CDR1 and CDR2 from the germline V gene are MGHRA and YSYEKL. This CDR3 has 16 amino acids.

Here the CDR3 DNA reads TGCGCCAGCAGCCCCTCCGCAGGGGTCTTCACTCAGCCCCAGCATTTT. Translated: CASSPSAGVFTQPQHF. J is TRBJ1-5 and V is TRBV4-3, with a possible D match to TRBD1 (6 bases). CDR1 is LGHNA and CDR2 is YSLEER in the germline V gene. V lost 4 bases and J lost 6, with 19 bases in between. The CDR3 has 16 residues.

V is TRBV20-1 and J is TRBJ2-5, with 10 bases matching TRBD2. This CDR3 has 16 residues. Germline CDR1 and CDR2: DFQATT and SNEGSKA (reference sequence). The CDR3 protein is CSADRSGRAFQETQYF. In DNA, the CDR3 is TGCAGCGCCGACCGAAGCGGGAGGGCCTTTCAAGAGACCCAGTACTTC.

The chain couples TRBV2 to TRBJ2-3, with unresolved D. The CDR3 runs 12 residues. The V gene's germline CDR1 is SNHLY and CDR2 FYNNEI. Between the trimmed V and J ends, which lost 7 bases and 4 bases, there was a span of 9 bases. The CDR3 DNA follows: TGTGCCAGCAACAGACTTGCAGATACGCAGTATTTT. It codes for CASNRLADTQYF.

The chain uses TRBV7-3 and TRBJ2-1; 7 bases fit TRBD2. V shed 5 bases, J shed 7 bases, and the junction held 8 bases outside the gene matches. Germline V gene lookup returns CDR1 SGHTA and CDR2 FQGTGA. This CDR3 contains 14 residues. In DNA, the CDR3 is TGTGCCAGCAGCCCTCGGACTAGTCGTAATGAGCAGTTCTTC. It specifies CASSPRTSRNEQFF.

This rearrangement joins TRBV12-3 or TRBV12-4 to TRBJ2-7; D may be TRBD1 (6 bases). The CDR3 covers 15 residues. V dropped 6 bases and J dropped 2 bases, with 17 bases sitting between them. In DNA, the CDR3 is TGTGCCAGCAGGCAGGGGCTAGGAGGCACCTACGAGCAGTACTTC. Translated, it gives CASRQGLGGTYEQYF.

This clonotype was picked up one time. DNA of the CDR3: TGTGCCAGCAGTTCGCCGGGACAGAACACTGAAGCTTTCTTT. Its translation: CASSSPGQNTEAFF. The rearrangement links TRBV28 to TRBJ1-1; a weak D match, TRBD1 (6 bases). The germline V and J ends were trimmed by 4 bases and 1 base, with 10 bases remaining between them. The CDR3 totals 14 residues. Germline lookup yields CDR1 MDHEN and CDR2 SYDVKM.

V gene TRBV2 combines with J gene TRBJ1-4; no reliable D call. The germline V and J ends were trimmed by 11 bases and 0 bases, with 10 bases remaining between them. Germline CDR1 SNHLY, CDR2 FYNNEI. The CDR3 length is 13 residues. Here the CDR3 DNA reads TGTGCCGGAGAGACGGCAACTAATGAAAAACTGTTTTTT. Amino acid sequence: CAGETATNEKLFF.

The V gene is TRBV19, the J gene TRBJ1-2; the D is unclear. Trimming cost V 7 bases and J 0 bases, with 21 bases left between them. This CDR3 is 17 amino acids long. CDR1 LNHDA and CDR2 SQIVND come from the germline V gene (reference sequence). The CDR3 DNA reads TGTGCCAGTACCGCCGGGGTCGAGGTAGTCACTAACTATGGCTACACCTTC. Protein: CASTAGVEVVTNYGYTF.

As DNA, the CDR3 is TGCGCCAGCAGCCCACAGGGGGCGCCTAACACCGGGGAGCTGTTTTTT. This encodes CASSPQGAPNTGELFF. The chain employs TRBV5-1 and TRBJ2-2; 9 bases align to TRBD1. The V gene end was trimmed by 4 bases and the J gene end by 2 bases; junction bases not matched to a gene: 6. The CDR3 is 16 amino acids. Germline V gene lookup returns CDR1 SGHRS and CDR2 YFSETQ.

This clonotype was detected once. The rearrangement links TRBV11-2 to TRBJ2-7; 12 bases agree with TRBD2. The V gene end was trimmed by 1 base and the J gene end by 3 bases; junction bases not matched to a gene: 4. There are 16 residues in the CDR3. Germline values: CDR1 SGHAT, CDR2 FQNNGV. CDR3 sequence: CASSLGRLAGDYEQYF. CDR3 DNA sequence: TGTGCCAGCAGCTTAGGGAGACTAGCGGGGGACTACGAGCAGTACTTC.